This TCR beta chain was identified during a study of shared clonotypes between healthy human individuals. Whole-study context: Donor composition was two women and a few men, aged 18 to 49.

The CDR3 spans 15 residues. Germline CDR1 reads MNHNS; CDR2 reads SASEGT. The V gene end was trimmed by 3 bases and the J gene end by 4 bases; junction bases not matched to a gene: 7. This clone has a handful of counts. The split of CD4+ cells yielded CD45RA+ naive and CD45RA-negative memory subsets. Study processing details: Sequence data from immunoSEQ were junction-only and lacked quality scores; consequently, filtering differed. The method was immunoSEQ multiplex PCR; TCRdb's version includes in-frame clones alone and lacks a portion of them. V, J and clone size were drawn from that table, and D and trimming were deduced from the DNA. The sample holds over 850,000 clones; more than 75% are singletons and the top ten take 0.52%.

This clonotype was obtained from a young man in good health. Some clones in this sample may be carry-over from other donors' samples. Sequenced material: memory CD4+ T cells from PBMCs. Subset meaning: CD45RA-negative fraction. J is TRBJ1-1 and V is TRBV6-1, with 8 bases lining up with TRBD1. DNA of the CDR3: TGTGCCAGCAGTGAGGTAGGACAGGGAAGCACTGAAGCTTTCTTT. Translating it yields CASSEVGQGSTEAFF.